The rows below give T cell receptor beta chains drawn from one sample of a study of response to subunit inactivated influenza vaccine. TCRdb used MiXCR to reprocess the RT-PCR reads, holding one entry per CDR3 protein. Of 500,000 to 600,000 distinct CDR3 sequences listed, about 11% are singletons. This sample also belongs to another study, concerning T cells expressing NK-cell markers.

This specimen was PBMCs from blood, taken on the day of vaccination. The receptors were sampled from a man between 45 and 60 years old who received an inactivated influenza vaccine. The CDR3 runs from the conserved cysteine through the conserved F or W. Fields, in order: clone size, D gene, V gene, J gene, CDR3 DNA, CDR3 protein. The D gene is left open where the match is weak. Some rows have no size entry. The others give once, few or many, or a class for an expanded clone.

many	.	TRBV28	TRBJ2-7	TGTGCCAGCAGTCGAACAGGGATCTCCTACGAGCAGTACTTC	CASSRTGISYEQYF
.	TRBD1	TRBV7-9	TRBJ2-5	TGTGCCAGCAGCCGGGGACAGCACCTAGAGACCCAGTACTTC	CASSRGQHLETQYF
.	TRBD2	TRBV12-3/TRBV12-4	TRBJ2-1	TGTGCCAGCAGTCGCCGACTAGCGGGGGTCCCCTACAATGAGCAGTTCTTC	CASSRRLAGVPYNEQFF
few	.	TRBV7-9	TRBJ2-7	TGTGCCAGCAGCTCCATACTACACTCCTACGAGCAGTACTTC	CASSSILHSYEQYF
few	TRBD2	TRBV20-1	TRBJ2-4	TGCAGTGCTACAGCGGGAGGCCGGGCCAAAAACATTCAGTACTTC	CSATAGGRAKNIQYF
few	.	TRBV12-3/TRBV12-4	TRBJ1-2	TGTGCCAGCAGTAGGGTGGGCACTGGCTACACCTTC	CASSRVGTGYTF
.	.	TRBV7-9	TRBJ2-1	TGTGCCAGCAGCTTAGCCCTGGGGGCGACAGAGTTCTTC	CASSLALGATEFF
few	.	TRBV4-1	TRBJ1-1	TGCGCCAGCAGCCAAGTAATTCAGGGGACTGAAGCTTTCTTT	CASSQVIQGTEAFF
many	.	TRBV29-1	TRBJ2-7	TGCAGCGTTGAAGATCCGGGGGACACCTCGGGATACGAGCAGTACTTC	CSVEDPGDTSGYEQYF
.	.	TRBV10-3	TRBJ2-7	TGTGCCATCAGTGAGTCCGGACAGCTGAGCTCCTACGAGCAGTACTTC	CAISESGQLSSYEQYF
few	TRBD2	TRBV20-1	TRBJ2-7	TGCAGTGCTAGTGGGGCGACTAGCACTCACGAGCAGTACTTC	CSASGATSTHEQYF
few	TRBD2	TRBV10-3	TRBJ2-3	TGTGCCATCAGTGACCCGACGGCGGGGGTCCCCTTACTACCAGATACGCAGTATTTT	CAISDPTAGVPLLPDTQYF
few	.	TRBV5-1	TRBJ2-1	TGCGCCAGCAGCTTGTCGGATATCGGCAATGAGCAGTTCTTC	CASSLSDIGNEQFF
many	.	TRBV4-2	TRBJ2-3	TGTGCCAGCAGCCAAGATAGTCAGGAAGATACGCAGTATTTT	CASSQDSQEDTQYF
many	TRBD2	TRBV5-1	TRBJ2-7	TGCGCCAGCAGCTCGGGACTAGCGGGAGGCTCCAACGAGCAGTACTTC	CASSSGLAGGSNEQYF
.	.	TRBV18	TRBJ2-1	TGTGCCAGCTCACCACCCCTCAGACCCGACGGTAATGAGCAGTTCTTC	CASSPPLRPDGNEQFF
once	TRBD2	TRBV6-2/TRBV6-3	TRBJ2-2	TGTGCCAGCAGCCGTACTAGCGGGAGTGGAGGGGAGCTGTTTTTT	CASSRTSGSGGELFF
few	.	TRBV29-1	TRBJ2-1	TGCAGCGGGGGAGTGGGTAATATTATTTACAATGAGCAGTTCTTC	CSGGVGNIIYNEQFF
.	.	TRBV4-1	TRBJ1-1	TGCGCCAGCAGCCTCCCGGGGGGGGGGCCCACTGAAGCTTTCTTT	CASSLPGGGPTEAFF
many	.	TRBV6-2/TRBV6-3	TRBJ2-5	TGTGCCAGCAGCAACCAGATAGCGGAGGCGCAAGAGACCCAGTACTTC	CASSNQIAEAQETQYF
.	TRBD2	TRBV20-1	TRBJ2-1	TGCAGTGCTAGATACGGCCCGGGACTAGTAAGTGAGCAGTTCTTC	CSARYGPGLVSEQFF
few	.	TRBV20-1	TRBJ2-7	TGCAGTGCTACCCCGGGTAGCGCGACCTACGAGCAGTACTTC	CSATPGSATYEQYF
few	.	TRBV11-2	TRBJ2-7	TGTGCCAGCAAGAGGGTTGACAGAACCTACGAGCAGTACTTC	CASKRVDRTYEQYF
.	.	TRBV13	TRBJ2-5	TGTGCCAGCAGCTTAATTGTACAAGAGACCCAGTACTTC	CASSLIVQETQYF
few	TRBD1	TRBV5-1	TRBJ2-7	TGCGCCAGCAGCTTGGTGGGCGACAGGGGCTACGAGCAGTACTTC	CASSLVGDRGYEQYF
few	TRBD1	TRBV4-1	TRBJ2-3	TGCGCCAGCAGCCGTCCACAGGGGGATACGCAGTATTTT	CASSRPQGDTQYF
few	.	TRBV7-2	TRBJ1-6	TGTGCCAGCAGCTTAGCCAGGAGTAATTCACCCCTCCACTTT	CASSLARSNSPLHF
.	TRBD2	TRBV6-5	TRBJ2-7	TGTGCCAGCAGTTACAAGGGCGGGGGCGAGCAGTACTTC	CASSYKGGGEQYF